A single sample is the source of the 24 T cell receptor beta chains below, sequenced in a study of cytomegalovirus exposure and HLA in healthy donors. Both 60 Vbeta primers and 13 Jbeta primers went into the PCR. The table came from immunoSEQ multiplex PCR; TCRdb's copy has only in-frame clones and leaves some out. The sample has some 190,000 clones, 9.5% seen once. The sample taken for sequencing was PBMCs. The source of these receptors is a woman in her 30s in good health and CMV-seropositive.

The rearrangement uses TRBV6-1 and TRBJ1-3; D is undetermined. Germline loops: CDR1 MNHNS, CDR2 SASEGT. CDR3 size: 13 residues. V shed 9 bases and J shed 0 bases, with 9 bases lying between them. The CDR3 bases are TGTGCCAGTTACAGAGACTCTGGAAACACCATATATTTT. Translating it yields CASYRDSGNTIYF.

This clone was seen only a few times. The chain has TRBV30 and TRBJ2-2, with a possible D match to TRBD2 (6 bases). V lost 3 bases and J 4 bases, leaving 18 bases between the germline ends. The CDR3 length is 16 residues. The V gene's germline CDR1 is GTSNPN and CDR2 SVGIG (reference sequence). The CDR3 DNA is TGTGCCTGGAGCCCTGGGGCGGGATGGGTCACCGGGGAGCTGTTTTTT. It is translated as CAWSPGAGWVTGELFF.

The V call is TRBV7-8, the J call TRBJ2-3; 16 bases are shared with TRBD2. Germline loops: CDR1 SGHVS, CDR2 FQNEAQ. V gave up 5 bases and J gave up 6 bases; unmatched junction bases: 8. The CDR3 is 17 residues long. CDR3 protein: CASSRGTSGRARDTQYF. For the CDR3, the DNA is TGTGCCAGCAGCAGAGGGACTAGCGGGAGGGCCAGGGATACGCAGTATTTT.

This clone has only a few counts. The V gene is TRBV5-4, the J gene TRBJ2-7; TRBD2 aligns across 10 bases. The CDR3 runs 16 residues. V lost 4 bases, J lost 0 bases, and 7 bases stayed unmatched. Germline V gene lookup returns CDR1 SGHNT and CDR2 YYREEE (reference sequence). The CDR3: CASSIRSGRLSYEQYF. CDR3 sequence (DNA): TGTGCCAGCAGCATACGTAGCGGGAGGCTCTCCTACGAGCAGTACTTC.

The gene calls are TRBV7-2 and TRBJ2-7, with D tentatively TRBD2 (5 bases). Germline assignment: CDR1 SGHTA and CDR2 FQGNSA. Trimming took 5 bases from V and 2 from J, leaving 19 bases between them. The CDR3 runs to 16 residues. In DNA, the CDR3 is TGTGCCAGCAGCCCGTCCCTAGCCCGCTCTACCTACGAGCAGTACTTC. It yields the protein CASSPSLARSTYEQYF.

V and J are TRBV5-1 and TRBJ1-2; a weak D match, TRBD1 (6 bases). This CDR3 region has 12 residues. Trimming shortened V by 2 bases and J by 6 bases, and 8 bases separated the two germline ends. Germline values: CDR1 SGHRS, CDR2 YFSETQ. CDR3 sequence reads: CASSFPGDGYTF. DNA of the CDR3: TGCGCCAGCAGCTTCCCAGGGGATGGCTACACCTTC.

The J gene is TRBJ2-1, the V gene TRBV7-9, with TRBD2 identical over 13 bases. The V gene's germline CDR1 is SEHNR and CDR2 FQNEAQ (reference sequence). V shed 5 bases and J 0 bases; nucleotides not matched to a gene: 7. The CDR3 extends over 18 amino acids. The CDR3 spells CASSPTSGRYSSYNEQFF. CDR3 nucleotide sequence: TGTGCCAGCAGCCCGACTAGCGGGAGGTACAGCTCCTACAATGAGCAGTTCTTC.

About this clone: The junction departs from germline at one end; a sequencing error may be responsible. The chain joins TRBV20-1 to TRBJ2-1; 9 bases agree with TRBD2. Germline CDR1 and CDR2: DFQATT and SNEGSKA (reference sequence). The CDR3 covers 11 residues. CDR3 in DNA: TGCAGTGCTTTTGCAGCGGGAGGTTTGGTCTTC. This encodes CSAFAAGGLVF.

This chain connects TRBV5-1 to TRBJ1-6; TRBD1 aligns across 7 bases. J gave up 5 bases and V 10 bases, and 3 bases lay outside the gene matches. Germline V CDR1 and CDR2: SGHRS, YFSETQ. This CDR3 has 12 residues. This CDR3 is CASRGNNSPLHF. CDR3 nucleotide sequence: TGCGCCTCCAGGGGGAATAATTCACCCCTCCACTTT. Based on the CDR3 plus reference TRBV5-1 and TRBJ1-6, the full variable domain is KAGVTQTPRYLIKTRGQQVTLSCSPISGHRSVSWYQQTPGQGLQFLFEYFSETQRNKGNFPGRFSGRQFSNSRSEMNVSTLELGDSALYLCASRGNNSPLHFGNGTRLTVT.

V is TRBV4-1 and J is TRBJ1-3, with a possible D match to TRBD1 (5 bases). Germline CDR1 is MGHRA and CDR2 is YSYEKL. V gave up 4 bases and J gave up 4 bases, with 17 bases separating them. The CDR3 runs to 16 residues. The CDR3 loop reads CASSPSFGATGNTIYF. In DNA, the CDR3 is TGCGCCAGCAGCCCCTCCTTTGGGGCTACGGGAAACACCATATATTTT.

The chain employs TRBV19 and TRBJ1-2, with a tentative D call TRBD1 (6 bases). Trimming stripped 8 bases from V and 6 bases from J, with 16 bases between. Germline CDR1 reads LNHDA; CDR2 reads SQIVND (reference sequence). The CDR3 loop spans 13 amino acids. In DNA form, the CDR3 reads TGTGCCAGTTTCACAGGGCGGGAGAATGGCTACACCTTC. It yields the protein CASFTGRENGYTF.

The chain combines TRBV5-1 with TRBJ2-2; 13 nucleotides match TRBD2. The CDR3 is 16 residues long. The germline V gene has CDR1 SGHRS and CDR2 YFSETQ. J gave up 6 bases and V 3 bases, and 5 bases lay outside the gene matches. As DNA, the CDR3 is TGCGCCAGCAGCTCTCTAGGACTAGCGGGAGCCGGGGAGCTGTTTTTT. Residues: CASSSLGLAGAGELFF.

The table lists this clone with a few counts. The V gene is TRBV5-4, the J gene TRBJ2-7, with TRBD2 matching 9 bases. Trimming at V came to 6 bases and at J to 6 bases, leaving 10 bases not matched to a gene. The CDR3 runs to 14 residues. Germline-derived CDR1 and CDR2 are SGHNT and YYREEE (reference sequence). The CDR3, as DNA: TGTGCCAGCACCGCGGGAGGGAGGGCGGGCGAGCAGTACTTC. This sequence encodes CASTAGGRAGEQYF.

The V gene is TRBV19, the J gene TRBJ1-4; D unresolved. The CDR3 covers 15 residues. V lost 5 bases and J lost 11, with 21 bases in between. Germline values: CDR1 LNHDA, CDR2 SQIVND (reference sequence). CDR3 in DNA: TGTGCCAGTAGTCCTCAGCTCCAGACCACCGGGAAACTGTTTTTT. It is translated as CASSPQLQTTGKLFF.

The chain recombines TRBV11-2 with TRBJ1-1, with D possibly matching TRBD1 (5 bases). Germline lookup yields CDR1 SGHAT and CDR2 FQNNGV. This CDR3 is 15 amino acids long. Trimming removed 5 bases from V and 0 bases from J, with 13 bases in between. The CDR3: CASSRGGTLNTEAFF. The CDR3 DNA follows: TGTGCCAGCAGCCGGGGGGGTACGCTGAACACTGAAGCTTTCTTT.

The chain joins TRBV11-2 to TRBJ2-7; 10 bases agree with TRBD2. V lost 6 bases to trimming and J lost 4 bases; unmatched junction nucleotides: 3. CDR1 and CDR2 (germline): SGHAT, FQNNGV. The length of the CDR3 is 13 residues. CDR3 amino acids: CASRVSGRYEQYF. The DNA of the CDR3 is TGTGCCAGCAGAGTTAGCGGGAGGTACGAGCAGTACTTC.

This clone was detected a few times. Because the CDR3 is missing its conserved closing phenylalanine or tryptophan, this is likely a read error. Because the CDR3's place on the DNA is in doubt, the DNA is left out and the CDR3 is given as listed by TCRdb. The gene calls are TRBV4-2 and TRBJ2-7; the table's D gene call, TRBD2, was not cross checked with the DNA. The CDR3 is 9 amino acids in total, end residues counted. Germline assignment: CDR1 LGHNA and CDR2 YNFKEQ. The CDR3: CASKLEIVL.

This chain connects TRBV7-6 to TRBJ2-3; TRBD2 aligns across 9 bases. The trim removed 5 bases at V and 4 bases at J, leaving 13 bases unmatched. Germline lookup yields CDR1 SGHVS and CDR2 FNYEAQ. CDR3 length equals 17 residues. This CDR3 reads CASSPPVSGRRADTQYF. CDR3 coding DNA: TGTGCCAGCAGCCCCCCCGTGAGCGGGAGGAGGGCAGATACGCAGTATTTT.

This sequence joins TRBV6-1 and TRBJ2-1; the D gene is possibly TRBD2 (6 bases). Germline V CDR1 and CDR2: MNHNS, SASEGT. V was pared by 3 bases and J by 4 bases, with 10 bases between. CDR3 length: 14 residues. The CDR3 spells CASSDRLDYNEQFF. The DNA for the CDR3 is TGTGCCAGCAGTGATCGACTAGATTACAATGAGCAGTTCTTC.

The V call is TRBV14, the J call TRBJ1-1; 9 nucleotides match TRBD1. The V gene end was trimmed by 5 bases and the J gene end by 4 bases; junction bases not matched to a gene: 8. This CDR3 comprises 15 residues. The germline V gene has CDR1 SGHDN and CDR2 FVKESK. The CDR3 DNA follows: TGTGCCAGCAGCAGGGACAGGGTCTCGAGCACTGAAGCTTTCTTT. This encodes CASSRDRVSSTEAFF.

The chain uses TRBV19 and TRBJ2-3; 10 bases match TRBD2. Germline assignment: CDR1 LNHDA and CDR2 SQIVND (reference sequence). V was pared by 4 bases and J by 6 bases, with 4 bases of the junction left unmatched. CDR3 length: 14 residues. The chain's CDR3 is CASSKLAGVDTQYF. The CDR3 region has the DNA TGTGCCAGTAGTAAGCTAGCGGGAGTGGATACGCAGTATTTT.

This rearrangement joins TRBV7-3 to TRBJ2-1; D may be TRBD2 (5 bases). V shed 5 bases and J shed 8 bases, with 16 bases lying between them. Germline V gene sequence: CDR1 SGHTA, CDR2 FQGTGA. The CDR3 contains 14 residues. The CDR3 spells CASSPRGFDDEQFF. CDR3 in DNA: TGTGCCAGCAGCCCAAGAGGGTTTGATGATGAGCAGTTCTTC.

The table lists this clone with a few counts. V is TRBV18 and J is TRBJ1-1, with 7 bases aligning to TRBD1. Germline lookup yields CDR1 KGHSH and CDR2 LQKENI. The junction had 3 bases not matched to a gene; V was cut back by 4 bases and J by 4 bases. This CDR3 spans 13 amino acids. CDR3 sequence (DNA): TGTGCCAGCTCACAACAGGGGACCACTGAAGCTTTCTTT. Its translation: CASSQQGTTEAFF. The full variable domain, completed using reference TRBV18 and TRBJ1-1, is NAGVMQNPRHLVRRRGQEARLRCSPMKGHSHVYWYRQLPEEGLKFMVYLQKENIIDESGMPKERFSAEFPKEGPSILRIQQVVRGDSAAYFCASSQQGTTEAFFGQGTRLTVV.

The table lists this clone with a few counts. The rearrangement uses TRBV29-1 and TRBJ1-3, with D maybe TRBD1 (5 bases). The CDR3 covers 14 residues. Germline CDR1 SQVTM, CDR2 ANQGSEA. Between the trimmed V and J ends, which lost 4 bases and 0 bases, there was a span of 10 bases. CDR3 sequence (DNA): TGCAGCGTTGTCTCAGGGTTCTCTGGAAACACCATATATTTT. Its protein is CSVVSGFSGNTIYF.